The clone carrying this T cell receptor (beta chain) has only a few counts. Per the original methods: Quantification of nucleated cells was approximated via reference gene primer amplification. Assay used: immunoSEQ multiplex PCR; TCRdb lists only in-frame clones, some missing. V, J and clone size are those of that table, while D and trimming were read from the DNA. The data hold approximately 150,000 clones, with 75% to 85% observed a single time. This sample was taken from a study of blood T cell repertoires in COVID-19. The V gene lost 2 bases and the J gene lost 6 bases, with 14 bases spanning the gap. This CDR3 has 15 residues. CDR1 SGHRS and CDR2 YFSETQ come from the germline V gene.

Material for sequencing was peripheral blood. This TCR derives from a woman aged 45-65 years in a cohort sampled during active or convalescent COVID-19. The chain links TRBV5-1 to TRBJ2-2; D is perhaps TRBD2 (5 bases). CDR3 nucleotides: TGCGCCAGCAGCTTACCTCGGACTCCCGCCGGGGAGCTGTTTTTT. Translating gives CASSLPRTPAGELFF.